The clone carrying this TCR beta chain was detected a few times. The data were taken from a study of cytomegalovirus exposure and HLA in healthy donors. Study background: Among the roughly 400 genotyped donors, approximately 80% were placed in the Caucasian-associated ancestry cluster.

With 60 Vbeta and 13 Jbeta primers, the PCR was carried out. Libraries were prepared by immunoSEQ multiplex PCR; TCRdb keeps only in-frame clonotypes and omits some of them. The sample holds roughly 100,000 clones, roughly 12% seen once. Between the trimmed V and J ends, which lost 0 bases and 0 bases, there was a span of 15 bases. In germline, CDR1 is MGHRA, CDR2 YSYEKL. The CDR3 has 18 residues. The clonotype was recovered from a man in his forties in good health and CMV-seropositive. This rearrangement joins TRBV4-1 to TRBJ2-4; no firm D call. The sequenced material came from PBMCs. The CDR3: CASSQDEVPGRAKNIQYF. The CDR3 DNA follows: TGCGCCAGCAGCCAAGATGAGGTTCCCGGCAGAGCCAAAAACATTCAGTACTTC.